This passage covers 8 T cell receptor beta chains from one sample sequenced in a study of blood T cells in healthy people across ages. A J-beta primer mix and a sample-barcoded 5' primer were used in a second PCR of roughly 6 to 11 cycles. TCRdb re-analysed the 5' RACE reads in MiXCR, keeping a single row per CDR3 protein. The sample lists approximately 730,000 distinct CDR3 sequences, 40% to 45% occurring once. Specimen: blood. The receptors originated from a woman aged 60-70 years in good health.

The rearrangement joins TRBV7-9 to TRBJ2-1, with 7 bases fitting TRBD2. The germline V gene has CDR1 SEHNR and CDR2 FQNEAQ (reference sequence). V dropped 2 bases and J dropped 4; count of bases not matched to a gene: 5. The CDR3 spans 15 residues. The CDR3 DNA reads TGTGCCAGCAGCTTAACGGAGGGAGGGTACAATGAGCAGTTCTTC. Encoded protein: CASSLTEGGYNEQFF.

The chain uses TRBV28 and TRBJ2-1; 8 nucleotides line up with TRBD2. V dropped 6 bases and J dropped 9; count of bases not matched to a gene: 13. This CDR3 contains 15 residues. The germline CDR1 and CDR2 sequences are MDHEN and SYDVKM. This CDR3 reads CASRGTRKVISEQFF. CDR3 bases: TGTGCCAGCAGAGGGACTAGGAAAGTGATTAGTGAGCAGTTCTTC.

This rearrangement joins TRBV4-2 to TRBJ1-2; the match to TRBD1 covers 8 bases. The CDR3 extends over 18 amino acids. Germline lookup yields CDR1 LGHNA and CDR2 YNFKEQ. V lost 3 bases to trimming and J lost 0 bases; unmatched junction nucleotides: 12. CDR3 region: CASSHGGVGQATNYGYTF. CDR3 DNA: TGTGCCAGCAGCCACGGCGGAGTGGGACAGGCCACTAACTATGGCTACACCTTC.

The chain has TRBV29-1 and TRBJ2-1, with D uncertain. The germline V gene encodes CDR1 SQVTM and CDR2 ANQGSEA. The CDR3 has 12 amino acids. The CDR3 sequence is CALRSSYNEQFF. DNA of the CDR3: TGCGCTCTGCGCAGCTCCTACAATGAGCAGTTCTTC.

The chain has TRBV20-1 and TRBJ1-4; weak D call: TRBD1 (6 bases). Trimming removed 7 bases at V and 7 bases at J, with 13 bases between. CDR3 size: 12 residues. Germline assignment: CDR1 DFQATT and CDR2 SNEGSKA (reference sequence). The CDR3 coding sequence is TGCAGTGGATTGGACAGAGGTGAAAAACTGTTTTTT. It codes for CSGLDRGEKLFF.

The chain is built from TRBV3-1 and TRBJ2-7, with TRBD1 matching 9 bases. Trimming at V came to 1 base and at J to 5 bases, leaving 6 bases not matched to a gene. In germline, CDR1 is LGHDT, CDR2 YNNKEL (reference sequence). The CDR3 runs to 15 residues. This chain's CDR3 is CASSQAGQGSHEQYF. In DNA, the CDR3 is TGTGCCAGCAGCCAAGCGGGACAGGGTAGTCACGAGCAGTACTTC.

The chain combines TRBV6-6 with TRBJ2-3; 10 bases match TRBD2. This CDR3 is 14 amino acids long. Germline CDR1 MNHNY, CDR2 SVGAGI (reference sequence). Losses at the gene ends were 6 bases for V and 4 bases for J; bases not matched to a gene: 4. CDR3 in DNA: TGTGCCAGCAGCCCTAGCGGGGGCTCAGATACGCAGTATTTT. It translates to CASSPSGGSDTQYF.

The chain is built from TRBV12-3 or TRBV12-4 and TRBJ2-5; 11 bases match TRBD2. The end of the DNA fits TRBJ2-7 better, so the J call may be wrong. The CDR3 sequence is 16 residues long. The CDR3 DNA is TGTGCCAGCAGTCCCCGGGTAGCGGGAGGGCCCTACGAGCAGTACTTC. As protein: CASSPRVAGGPYEQYF.